This T cell receptor beta chain was captured in a study of technical replicates of blood from several donors (dated by TCRdb to the late 2010s). The library came from the immunoSEQ multiplex PCR assay. The table was pulled from immuneACCESS by TCRdb, which kept in-frame rearrangements only. Such tables lose some clones; where checked, under half of the loss comes from unresolved V genes, and the rest has no known cause. Here the sample has tens of thousands of clones; about 97% occur a single time. The top ten clones comprise approximately 0.25% of the sample. Per the germline V gene, SNHLY is the CDR1 and FYNNEI is the CDR2. The CDR3 has 13 amino acids, counting the end cysteine and phenylalanine. Left in the record is the CDR3 DNA by itself, 39 bases read in frame from the first base. Clipping removes 6 bases from V and 9 bases from J, with 8 as the unmatched junction base count. A note on this clone: The antigen this receptor binds is unknown. Base-call qualities are not available, and no considerably larger clone is one nucleotide away.

The sequenced material came from T cells isolated from PBMCs. The receptor's source is a human donor in good health. The chain employs TRBV2 and TRBJ2-1; 7 central nucleotides agree with TRBD1. The sequenced DNA: TGTGCCAGCAGATTACTAACAGGGGTTGAGCAGTTCTTC. Its product reads: CASRLLTGVEQFF.